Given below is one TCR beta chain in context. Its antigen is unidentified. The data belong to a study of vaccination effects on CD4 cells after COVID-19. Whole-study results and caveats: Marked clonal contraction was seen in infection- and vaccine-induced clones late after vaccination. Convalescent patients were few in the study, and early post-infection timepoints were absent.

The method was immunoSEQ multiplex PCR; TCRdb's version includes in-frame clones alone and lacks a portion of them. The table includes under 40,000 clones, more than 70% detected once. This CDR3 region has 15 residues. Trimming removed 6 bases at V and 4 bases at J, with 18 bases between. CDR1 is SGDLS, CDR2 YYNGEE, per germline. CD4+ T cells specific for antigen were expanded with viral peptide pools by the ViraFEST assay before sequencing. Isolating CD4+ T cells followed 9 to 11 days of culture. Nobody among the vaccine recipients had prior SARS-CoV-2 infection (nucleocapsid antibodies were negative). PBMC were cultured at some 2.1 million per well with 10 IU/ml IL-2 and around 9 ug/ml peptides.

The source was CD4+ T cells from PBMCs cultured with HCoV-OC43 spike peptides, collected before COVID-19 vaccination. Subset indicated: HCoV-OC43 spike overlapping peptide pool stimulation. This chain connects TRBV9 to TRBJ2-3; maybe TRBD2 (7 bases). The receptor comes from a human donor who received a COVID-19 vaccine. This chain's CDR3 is CASTPSGGRSDTQYF. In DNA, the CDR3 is TGTGCCAGCACGCCCTCGGGGGGCCGGTCAGATACGCAGTATTTT.